This T cell receptor beta chain was sequenced in a study of blood T cells in healthy people across ages. The CDR3 covers 15 residues. The germline V gene encodes CDR1 SNHLY and CDR2 FYNNEI. V lost 7 bases and J lost 2; bases outside the gene matches: 9. In its sample, this clonotype was seen once. Using a J-beta primer mix together with a sample-barcoded 5' primer, a second PCR was run for roughly 6 to 12 cycles. TCRdb processed the 5' RACE reads anew with MiXCR; each CDR3 protein has one entry. The sample carries approximately 800,000 distinct CDR3 sequences, 25% to 30% recorded once. This same sample was also part of a study on T cells of mothers and their children.

The sample consisted of blood. The receptor was derived from a boy between 10 and 17 years old in good health. J is TRBJ2-3 and V is TRBV2; 7 positions match TRBD1. CDR3 nucleotide sequence: TGTGCCAGCACTAAAAATGGACAGGTCACAGATACGCAGTATTTT. As protein: CASTKNGQVTDTQYF.